Listed below are T cell receptor beta chains from one sample, sequenced in a study of cytotoxic CD8 clonotypes in ibrutinib-treated CLL. Assay used: immunoSEQ multiplex PCR; TCRdb lists only in-frame clones, some missing. This table has under 150,000 clones, 75% to 85% appearing once. Sequencing used PBMCs, obtained after 36 months of ibrutinib treatment. These receptor sequences come from a human donor with chronic lymphocytic leukemia. The CDR3 runs from the conserved cysteine through the conserved F or W. The D gene is left open where the match is weak. Clone size is stated in some rows and not others, as once, few, many or a class when expanded.

D gene: NA; V gene: TRBV27; J gene: TRBJ2-7; clone size: NA; CDR3 DNA: TGTGCCAGCCACGGCCCGGCCTACGAGCAGTACTTC; CDR3 protein: CASHGPAYEQYF
D gene: NA; V gene: TRBV4-1; J gene: TRBJ2-1; clone size: NA; CDR3 DNA: TGCGCCAGCAGCCAACCTTTGCGGACCCGCAATGAGCAGTTCTTC; CDR3 protein: CASSQPLRTRNEQFF
D gene: NA; V gene: TRBV30; J gene: TRBJ2-7; clone size: NA; CDR3 DNA: TGTGCCTGGAGCGGCACAGGGAATACCTACGAGCAGTACTTC; CDR3 protein: CAWSGTGNTYEQYF
D gene: NA; V gene: TRBV5-1; J gene: TRBJ2-7; clone size: NA; CDR3 DNA: TGCGCCAGCAGCTTGCCCCTAACAGGCCTCTCCTACGAGCAGTACTTC; CDR3 protein: CASSLPLTGLSYEQYF
D gene: NA; V gene: TRBV4-1; J gene: TRBJ2-2; clone size: NA; CDR3 DNA: TGCGCCAGCAGGTACAGGGTGAGCACCGGGGAGCTGTTTTTT; CDR3 protein: CASRYRVSTGELFF
D gene: NA; V gene: TRBV7-8; J gene: TRBJ2-3; clone size: NA; CDR3 DNA: TGTGCCAGCAGCACCCAGCGGCTCCAGCCGGCGTATACGCAGTATTTT; CDR3 protein: CASSTQRLQPAYTQYF
D gene: TRBD2; V gene: TRBV6-5; J gene: TRBJ2-7; clone size: NA; CDR3 DNA: TGTGCCAGCACCTCCCTAGCGGGGGGGGTAATCCAGCAGTACTTC; CDR3 protein: CASTSLAGGVIQQYF
D gene: TRBD1; V gene: TRBV5-4; J gene: TRBJ2-1; clone size: NA; CDR3 DNA: TGTGCCAGCAGCCGACAGGGAAGAATGAATGAGCAGTTCTTC; CDR3 protein: CASSRQGRMNEQFF
D gene: NA; V gene: TRBV9; J gene: TRBJ1-2; clone size: NA; CDR3 DNA: TGTGCCAGCAGCGTAGATCATCACCTCGGCTACACCTTC; CDR3 protein: CASSVDHHLGYTF
D gene: NA; V gene: TRBV5-1; J gene: TRBJ2-5; clone size: NA; CDR3 DNA: TGCGCCAGCAGCCTCGCCCAAGAGACCCAGTACTTC; CDR3 protein: CASSLAQETQYF
D gene: NA; V gene: TRBV5-1; J gene: TRBJ2-5; clone size: once; CDR3 DNA: TGCGCCAGCAGCTCCTCCCTCCACCGGACAAAGATTCAAGAGACCCAGTACTTC; CDR3 protein: CASSSSLHRTKIQETQYF
D gene: TRBD1; V gene: TRBV7-7; J gene: TRBJ2-5; clone size: NA; CDR3 DNA: TGTGCCAGCAGCACCTCTCCCGGGACAGTAGAGACCCAGTACTTC; CDR3 protein: CASSTSPGTVETQYF
D gene: NA; V gene: TRBV4-1; J gene: TRBJ2-3; clone size: few; CDR3 DNA: TGCGCCAGCAGCCAAGATCAAATTGGGGGCGGCACGCAGTATTTT; CDR3 protein: CASSQDQIGGGTQYF
D gene: TRBD1; V gene: TRBV14; J gene: TRBJ2-7; clone size: NA; CDR3 DNA: TGTGCCAGCAGCCGCCGACAGGGATCGATATCCTACGAGCAGTACTTC; CDR3 protein: CASSRRQGSISYEQYF
D gene: NA; V gene: TRBV7-8; J gene: TRBJ2-7; clone size: NA; CDR3 DNA: TGTGCCAGCAGCCGCTCCTACGAGCAGTACTTC; CDR3 protein: CASSRSYEQYF
D gene: NA; V gene: TRBV4-2; J gene: TRBJ2-3; clone size: NA; CDR3 DNA: TGTGCCAGCAGCCAAGATTTGGCTAGCGGCACAGATACGCAGTATTTT; CDR3 protein: CASSQDLASGTDTQYF
D gene: NA; V gene: TRBV5-1; J gene: TRBJ2-2; clone size: NA; CDR3 DNA: TGCGCCAGCAGTCGGATAGACACCGGGGAGCTGTTTTTT; CDR3 protein: CASSRIDTGELFF
D gene: TRBD1; V gene: TRBV10-3; J gene: TRBJ2-7; clone size: NA; CDR3 DNA: TGTGCCATCAGTAGCCCCCAACAGGGGGGATACGAGCAGTACTTC; CDR3 protein: CAISSPQQGGYEQYF
D gene: TRBD2; V gene: TRBV18; J gene: TRBJ2-7; clone size: NA; CDR3 DNA: TGTGCCAGCTCACGTAGCGGGGGGGCCCGTGAGCAGTACTTC; CDR3 protein: CASSRSGGAREQYF
D gene: NA; V gene: TRBV20-1; J gene: TRBJ1-1; clone size: NA; CDR3 DNA: TGCAGTCTGATAAGAAACACTGAAGCTTTCTTT; CDR3 protein: CSLIRNTEAFF
D gene: TRBD2; V gene: TRBV7-9; J gene: TRBJ2-5; clone size: NA; CDR3 DNA: TGTGCCAGCAGCTCGGGACTAGCGGAACCCCAAGAGACCCAGTACTTC; CDR3 protein: CASSSGLAEPQETQYF
D gene: NA; V gene: TRBV28; J gene: TRBJ1-2; clone size: NA; CDR3 DNA: TGTGCCAGCAGTCCGCTTAACTATGGCTACACCTTC; CDR3 protein: CASSPLNYGYTF
D gene: TRBD1; V gene: TRBV5-1; J gene: TRBJ2-4; clone size: NA; CDR3 DNA: TGCGCCAGCAGCTTGGGGGGGACAGACAAAAACATTCAGTACTTC; CDR3 protein: CASSLGGTDKNIQYF
D gene: TRBD1; V gene: TRBV5-1; J gene: TRBJ2-7; clone size: NA; CDR3 DNA: TGCGCCAGCAGCTTAATTCGGACAGGGACTGGCGAGCAGTACTTC; CDR3 protein: CASSLIRTGTGEQYF
D gene: TRBD2; V gene: TRBV9; J gene: TRBJ2-3; clone size: NA; CDR3 DNA: TGTGCCAGCAGCGTAGCTCTGGCGGGAGGGGGGTTAGATACGCAGTATTTT; CDR3 protein: CASSVALAGGGLDTQYF
D gene: TRBD2; V gene: TRBV9; J gene: TRBJ2-7; clone size: NA; CDR3 DNA: TGTGCCAGCAGCGTAGGTTTAGCGGGGGCTGAGCAGTACTTC; CDR3 protein: CASSVGLAGAEQYF
D gene: NA; V gene: TRBV6-6; J gene: TRBJ2-7; clone size: NA; CDR3 DNA: TGTGCCAGCAGTTACTTGGAGGGGACCTACGAGCAGTACTTC; CDR3 protein: CASSYLEGTYEQYF
D gene: TRBD1; V gene: TRBV4-1; J gene: TRBJ1-2; clone size: few; CDR3 DNA: TGCGCCAGCTGGGCAGGGGGCTTCTATGGCTACACCTTC; CDR3 protein: CASWAGGFYGYTF
D gene: NA; V gene: TRBV5-1; J gene: TRBJ2-1; clone size: NA; CDR3 DNA: TGCGCCAGCAGCTTGTACGGGAATGAGCAGTTCTTC; CDR3 protein: CASSLYGNEQFF
D gene: NA; V gene: TRBV19; J gene: TRBJ2-7; clone size: NA; CDR3 DNA: TGTGCCAGTAAACAAGACCGGGACGGGCTCTACGAGCAGTACTTC; CDR3 protein: CASKQDRDGLYEQYF
D gene: NA; V gene: TRBV18; J gene: TRBJ1-1; clone size: NA; CDR3 DNA: TGTGCCAGCTCAGATTTGCGGAGCGGTGAAGCTTTCTTT; CDR3 protein: CASSDLRSGEAFF